This entry describes one T cell receptor (beta chain). When the RNA was reverse transcribed, random hexamers were used with an input of roughly 0.5 to 1 ug. MiXCR, applied by TCRdb to the immunoSEQ multiplex PCR reads, yields one record per CDR3 protein. Of more than 100,000 distinct CDR3 sequences detected, roughly 95% appear once; the ten largest clones hold less than 0.15%. The data stem from a study of CD8 T cells in Susac syndrome. CDR1 and CDR2 (germline): SGHNT, YYREEE (reference sequence). Trimming removed 3 bases at V and 5 bases at J, with 9 bases between. The CDR3 extends over 13 amino acids.

The chain carries TRBV5-4 and TRBJ2-1, with D tentatively TRBD1 or TRBD2 (5 bases each). The sequencing input was CD4+ T cells from PBMCs. This receptor was taken from a human donor with Susac syndrome. This CDR3 is CASSWDGDNEQFF. For the CDR3, the DNA is TGTGCCAGCAGCTGGGACGGTGACAATGAGCAGTTCTTC.